This is a list of T cell receptor beta chains from one sample in a study of cytomegalovirus exposure and HLA in healthy donors. Assay: immunoSEQ multiplex PCR; the TCRdb copy retains only in-frame clones and omits some. The table shows 93,000 or so clones, with under 85% occurring only once. Input material: PBMCs. These receptors were obtained from a man in his fifties or sixties in good health and CMV-seropositive. The CDR3 runs from the conserved cysteine through the conserved F or W. D genes are given only for firm matches. Some rows have no size entry. The others give once, few or many, or a class for an expanded clone.

clone_size: -
d_call: TRBD1
v_call: TRBV5-1
j_call: TRBJ2-4
cdr3_aa: CASSLNRGREEYF
cdr3_nt: TGCGCCAGCAGCTTGAACAGGGGGCGCGAAGAGTACTTC

clone_size: -
d_call: -
v_call: TRBV29-1
j_call: TRBJ2-7
cdr3_aa: CSVDLSGTHSSYEQYF
cdr3_nt: TGCAGCGTTGACCTATCCGGGACTCATTCTTCCTACGAGCAGTACTTC

clone_size: few
d_call: -
v_call: TRBV28
j_call: TRBJ2-7
cdr3_aa: CASSLVIVLPYEQYF
cdr3_nt: TGTGCCAGCAGTTTAGTGATAGTTTTACCCTACGAGCAGTACTTC

clone_size: -
d_call: -
v_call: TRBV19
j_call: TRBJ1-1
cdr3_aa: CASSLETDTEAFF
cdr3_nt: TGTGCCAGTAGCCTCGAAACGGACACTGAAGCTTTCTTT

clone_size: few
d_call: TRBD1
v_call: TRBV7-9
j_call: TRBJ2-7
cdr3_aa: CASSLEGQSTYEQYF
cdr3_nt: TGTGCCAGCAGCTTAGAGGGACAGTCTACCTACGAGCAGTACTTC

clone_size: -
d_call: TRBD2
v_call: TRBV29-1
j_call: TRBJ2-1
cdr3_aa: CSVEGLAGVFNEQFF
cdr3_nt: TGCAGCGTTGAAGGCCTAGCGGGAGTTTTCAATGAGCAGTTCTTC

clone_size: few
d_call: TRBD2
v_call: TRBV10-1
j_call: TRBJ2-3
cdr3_aa: CASSDPSGSTDTQYF
cdr3_nt: TGCGCCAGCAGTGACCCTAGCGGGAGCACAGATACGCAGTATTTT

clone_size: -
d_call: -
v_call: TRBV28
j_call: TRBJ1-1
cdr3_aa: CASSPNQGHTEAFF
cdr3_nt: TGTGCCAGCAGTCCTAACCAGGGGCACACTGAAGCTTTCTTT

clone_size: -
d_call: -
v_call: TRBV4-1
j_call: TRBJ1-1
cdr3_aa: CASSQIDRNTEAFF
cdr3_nt: TGCGCCAGCAGCCAAATTGACAGGAACACTGAAGCTTTCTTT

clone_size: -
d_call: -
v_call: TRBV7-9
j_call: TRBJ1-4
cdr3_aa: CASSLGRDSRNEKLFF
cdr3_nt: TGTGCCAGCAGCTTGGGGAGGGATTCTCGTAATGAAAAACTGTTTTTT

clone_size: -
d_call: TRBD1
v_call: TRBV9
j_call: TRBJ2-7
cdr3_aa: CASSVGTGGKGEQYF
cdr3_nt: TGTGCCAGCAGCGTAGGAACAGGGGGCAAGGGGGAGCAGTACTTC

clone_size: -
d_call: TRBD1
v_call: TRBV5-1
j_call: TRBJ2-7
cdr3_aa: CASSPGQGLHEQYF
cdr3_nt: TGCGCCAGCAGCCCGGGACAGGGGCTACACGAGCAGTACTTC

clone_size: -
d_call: -
v_call: TRBV11-2
j_call: TRBJ2-2
cdr3_aa: CASSVLQGNTGELFF
cdr3_nt: TGTGCCAGCAGCGTCTTACAGGGGAACACCGGGGAGCTGTTTTTT

clone_size: -
d_call: -
v_call: TRBV5-4
j_call: TRBJ2-7
cdr3_aa: CASSLETSRHEQYF
cdr3_nt: TGTGCCAGCAGCTTGGAAACTAGTCGGCACGAGCAGTACTTC

clone_size: -
d_call: -
v_call: TRBV6-6
j_call: TRBJ1-1
cdr3_aa: CASSYTGQNTEAFF
cdr3_nt: TGTGCCAGCAGTTACACCGGACAGAACACTGAAGCTTTCTTT

clone_size: -
d_call: TRBD2
v_call: TRBV7-9
j_call: TRBJ2-4
cdr3_aa: CASSLAAGPGGRSRNIQYF
cdr3_nt: TGTGCCAGCAGCTTAGCAGCCGGCCCGGGCGGGAGGTCGCGAAACATTCAGTACTTC

clone_size: -
d_call: -
v_call: TRBV7-3
j_call: TRBJ2-7
cdr3_aa: CASSFSYGSSEQYF
cdr3_nt: TGTGCCAGCAGCTTTTCCTACGGGAGCAGCGAGCAGTACTTC

clone_size: -
d_call: TRBD2
v_call: TRBV28
j_call: TRBJ2-1
cdr3_aa: CASSEVGLAGRNEQFF
cdr3_nt: TGTGCCAGCAGCGAAGTGGGACTAGCGGGAAGGAATGAGCAGTTCTTC

clone_size: -
d_call: -
v_call: TRBV5-6
j_call: TRBJ2-3
cdr3_aa: CASSLSTTSTDTQYF
cdr3_nt: TGTGCCAGCAGCTTGTCCACGACTAGCACAGATACGCAGTATTTT

clone_size: -
d_call: -
v_call: TRBV6-1
j_call: TRBJ2-7
cdr3_aa: CASSAIYEQYF
cdr3_nt: TGTGCCAGCAGTGCCATCTACGAGCAGTACTTC

clone_size: few
d_call: -
v_call: TRBV5-1
j_call: TRBJ1-3
cdr3_aa: CASSLAGVKAGNTIYF
cdr3_nt: TGCGCCAGCAGCTTGGCCGGGGTGAAGGCTGGAAACACCATATATTTT